The 10 T cell receptor beta chains reported below all come from one sample, sequenced in a study of T cell changes during pregnancy in multiple sclerosis. Clones were sequenced by immunoSEQ multiplex PCR, and TCRdb holds only the in-frame ones, with some missing. The repertoire holds 50,000 to 60,000 clones, with 90% to 95% as singletons. The sequencing used CD4+ T cells from peripheral blood mononuclear cells, collected in the first trimester of pregnancy. These receptors all come from a female donor with multiple sclerosis, enrolled in a pregnancy study.

The rearrangement uses TRBV6-5 and TRBJ1-4, with D perhaps matching TRBD1 (5 bases). Looked up from germline, CDR1 is MNHEY and CDR2 is SVGAGI. Trimming removed 0 bases from V and 2 bases from J, with 10 bases in between. There are 16 residues in the CDR3. CDR3 sequence: CASSYSWGDTNEKLFF. For the CDR3, the DNA is TGTGCCAGCAGTTACTCGTGGGGGGATACTAATGAAAAACTGTTTTTT.

The rearrangement joins TRBV28 to TRBJ1-2, with 9 positions matching TRBD1. Trimming removed 3 bases from V and 7 bases from J; junction bases left unmatched: 9. The CDR3 loop spans 15 amino acids. Per the germline V gene, CDR1 is MDHEN and CDR2 is SYDVKM. This CDR3 is CASSLRGQGIGGYTF. The CDR3 DNA sequence: TGTGCCAGCAGTTTGAGGGGACAGGGTATAGGTGGCTACACCTTC.

The chain joins TRBV7-2 to TRBJ1-2; a weak D match, TRBD1 (6 bases). Germline V lookup: CDR1 SGHTA, CDR2 FQGNSA. Between the trimmed V and J ends, which lost 6 bases and 5 bases, there was a span of 16 bases. The CDR3 has 14 residues. The CDR3: CASRSDRWGYGYTF. The CDR3 bases are TGTGCCAGCAGATCTGACAGGTGGGGATATGGCTACACCTTC.

The chain combines TRBV20-1 with TRBJ1-1; D is ambiguous. The germline V gene has CDR1 DFQATT and CDR2 SNEGSKA (reference sequence). Trimming stripped 3 bases from V and 7 bases from J, with 9 bases between. The length of the CDR3 is 11 residues. CDR3 in amino acids: CSARYKIEAFF. The CDR3 bases are TGCAGTGCTAGGTACAAGATTGAAGCTTTCTTT.

The chain uses TRBV6-4 and TRBJ2-2, with 7 bases matching TRBD1. CDR3 length: 14 residues. V lost 4 bases to trimming and J lost 5 bases; unmatched junction nucleotides: 4. Looked up from germline, CDR1 is MRHNA and CDR2 is SNTAGT. The CDR3: CASSGTGETGELFF. CDR3 DNA: TGTGCCAGCAGTGGGACAGGAGAAACCGGGGAGCTGTTTTTT.

The chain couples TRBV7-8 to TRBJ2-7; tentatively, D is TRBD1 (5 bases). Germline CDR1 reads SGHVS; CDR2 reads FQNEAQ. Trimming pared 3 bases from V and 2 bases from J, leaving 8 bases between. The CDR3 contains 13 residues. DNA of the CDR3: TGTGCCAGCAGCTTTATACAGGCCTACGAGCAGTACTTC. Protein sequence: CASSFIQAYEQYF.

The chain couples TRBV7-7 to TRBJ2-2, with 8 positions matching TRBD1. The germline V gene has CDR1 SSHAT and CDR2 FNYEAQ (reference sequence). The CDR3 is 14 amino acids. The DNA of the CDR3 is TGTGCTAGCCAAAAGGACAGGGACACCGGGGAGCTGTTTTTT. Residues: CASQKDRDTGELFF.

The V and J genes are TRBV2 and TRBJ2-6; D is unclear. The CDR3 is made up of 11 amino acids. CDR1 and CDR2 from the germline V gene are SNHLY and FYNNEI. V lost 10 bases, J lost 4 bases, and 5 bases lay in between. This chain's CDR3 is CATSGANVLTF. CDR3 coding DNA: TGTGCCACTTCGGGGGCCAACGTCCTGACTTTC.

The CDR3 loop reads CASSPPGLSGNGYTF. DNA of the CDR3: TGTGCCAGCAGTCCCCCTGGGCTCTCTGGTAATGGCTACACCTTC. V gene TRBV6-5 combines with J gene TRBJ1-2; D gene uncertain. The germline V gene has CDR1 MNHEY and CDR2 SVGAGI. V was cut by 5 bases and J by 6 bases, with 19 bases left in between. This CDR3 is 15 amino acids long.

V gene TRBV5-6 combines with J gene TRBJ2-1; weak D call: TRBD2 (6 bases). Trimming left V 4 bases short and J 3 bases short, with 14 bases between. From germline, CDR1 is SGHDT and CDR2 YYEEEE. The CDR3 has 15 residues. CDR3 sequence (DNA): TGTGCCAGCAGCGCCGGGTGGAGGGTCTACAATGAGCAGTTCTTC. This encodes CASSAGWRVYNEQFF.